This paragraph covers one T cell receptor (beta chain) sequence. It lacks a known antigen. Base qualities were left out, and no much larger clone turns up one base away. The CDR3 measures 14 amino acids from cysteine to phenylalanine. Solely the CDR3 DNA is kept, with 42 bases framed from the first base. Sequences MDHEN (CDR1) and SYDVKM (CDR2) are obtained from the germline V gene. The junction carries 11 bases between V and J, which are trimmed by 5 bases and 2 bases respectively. The data are from a study of response to subunit inactivated influenza vaccine (dated by TCRdb to the late 2010s). Regarding the complete study: Deep quantitative T cell receptor repertoire profiling was used in the study to track responses to a trivalent subunit inactivated influenza vaccine.

General study outcomes and caveats: According to the authors, only a limited number of new T cells may be recruited by each seasonal influenza vaccination.

The library relied on RT-PCR. Data came from an Illumina HiSeq 2500. TCRdb took the public reads, trimmed them with fastp at Q25, ran MiXCR for clone calling and kept in-frame beta chains. One record per CDR3 amino acid sequence lists the most common genes and DNA. This sample gives about 700,000 distinct CDR3 sequences in total; more than 11% of them show up just once. The top ten clones comprise around 7% of the sample. This receptor chain uses TRBV28 and TRBJ2-3, with no D gene named confidently. Specimen: PBMCs from blood, collected around two weeks before vaccination. The source of this sequence is a middle-aged man who received an inactivated influenza vaccine. Donor details come from another sample of the same person, matched by shared clones. This receptor has the CDR3 CASSTPQSTDTQYF. The nucleotides are TGTGCCAGCAGTACGCCCCAATCCACAGATACGCAGTATTTT.